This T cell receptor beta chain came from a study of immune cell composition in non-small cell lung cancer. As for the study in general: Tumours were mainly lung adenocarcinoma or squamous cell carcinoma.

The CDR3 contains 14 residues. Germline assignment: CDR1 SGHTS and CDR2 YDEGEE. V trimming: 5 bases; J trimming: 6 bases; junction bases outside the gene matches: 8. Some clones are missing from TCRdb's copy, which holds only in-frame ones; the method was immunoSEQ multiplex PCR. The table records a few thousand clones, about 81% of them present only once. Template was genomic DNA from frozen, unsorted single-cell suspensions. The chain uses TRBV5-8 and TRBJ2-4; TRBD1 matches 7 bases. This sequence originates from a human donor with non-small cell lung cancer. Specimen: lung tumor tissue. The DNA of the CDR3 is TGTGCCAGCAGTCCCGGGACAGTAGGAAACATTCAGTACTTC. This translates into CASSPGTVGNIQYF. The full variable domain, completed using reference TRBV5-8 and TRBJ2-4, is EAGVTQSPTHLIKTRGQQATLRCSPISGHTSVYWYQQALGLGLQFLLWYDEGEERNRGNFPPRFSGRQFPNYSSELNVNALELEDSALYLCASSPGTVGNIQYFGAGTRLSVL.